Each of the 20 T cell receptor beta chains below was sequenced from the same sample in a study of OX40 agonist ivuxolimab in advanced cancers. Sequencing was performed with immunoSEQ multiplex PCR; in TCRdb, only in-frame clones are kept and a portion is missing. The sample lists 68,000 or so clones; about 82% were seen once. Sequenced here: CD4+ or CD8+ T cells sorted from blood, sampled in a trial of the OX40 agonist ivuxolimab. The origin of the receptors is an adult with an advanced solid tumor such as melanoma, head and neck, liver or kidney cancer.

This clone appeared a single time. V is TRBV7-3 and J is TRBJ2-7, with 12 bases fitting TRBD2. This CDR3 spans 18 amino acids. Germline V gene data show CDR1 as SGHTA and CDR2 as FQGTGA. Trimming at V came to 5 bases and at J to 7 bases, leaving 18 bases not matched to a gene. The CDR3: CASSPTGTSGPQAREQYF. The DNA of the CDR3 is TGTGCCAGCAGCCCGACCGGGACTAGCGGGCCACAAGCGAGGGAGCAGTACTTC. The variable domain in full, with the rest retrieved from reference TRBV7-3 and TRBJ2-7, is GAGVSQTPSNKVTEKGKYVELRCDPISGHTALYWYRQSLGQGPEFLIYFQGTGAADDSGLPNDRFFAVRPEGSVSTLKIQRTERGDSAVYLCASSPTGTSGPQAREQYFGPGTRLTVT.

The V call is TRBV7-2, the J call TRBJ1-2, with TRBD1 as a possible D gene (5 bases). Germline V gene lookup returns CDR1 SGHTA and CDR2 FQGNSA. The CDR3 is made up of 13 amino acids. V was pared by 5 bases and J by 6 bases, with 13 bases between. The CDR3 loop reads CASSTNLGDGYTF. DNA of the CDR3: TGTGCCAGCAGCACCAATCTGGGGGATGGCTACACCTTC.

This sequence joins TRBV11-2 and TRBJ1-2; D is uncertain. The CDR3 runs to 15 residues. Trimming took off 6 bases at V and 7 bases at J, with 21 bases between the two ends. Germline V lookup: CDR1 SGHAT, CDR2 FQNNGV. The CDR3 sequence: CASRSILDSGVGYTF. The CDR3 DNA follows: TGTGCCAGCAGATCCATTCTTGATTCCGGGGTTGGCTACACCTTC. The full variable domain, rest sourced from reference TRBV11-2 and TRBJ1-2, is EAGVAQSPRYKIIEKRQSVAFWCNPISGHATLYWYQQILGQGPKLLIQFQNNGVVDDSQLPKDRFSAERLKGVDSTLKIQPAKLEDSAVYLCASRSILDSGVGYTFGSGTRLTVV.

V and J are TRBV5-4 and TRBJ2-7, with D perhaps TRBD1 (5 bases). The germline V gene encodes CDR1 SGHNT and CDR2 YYREEE (reference sequence). V was shortened by 4 bases and J by 6 bases, with 11 bases between the two germline ends. CDR3 length: 12 amino acids. CDR3 in DNA: TGTGCCAGCAGCCAGACTCAGGGCGAGCAGTACTTC. Translating gives CASSQTQGEQYF.

The V call is TRBV6-4, the J call TRBJ2-7; TRBD1 is a possible D gene (5 bases). Trimming left V 6 bases short and J 1 base short, with 10 bases between. The CDR3 totals 13 residues. Germline V gene sequence: CDR1 MRHNA, CDR2 SNTAGT. CDR3 nucleotide sequence: TGTGCCAGCAGACTGGACATTTCCTACGAGCAGTACTTC. This codes for CASRLDISYEQYF.

The genes are TRBV29-1 and TRBJ2-7, with D possibly being TRBD2 (6 bases). Trimming pared 7 bases from V and 5 bases from J, leaving 18 bases between. There are 13 residues in the CDR3. The V gene's germline CDR1 is SQVTM and CDR2 ANQGSEA. The DNA for the CDR3 is TGCAGCGCTCTTGCGGGAACGATCCACGAGCAGTACTTC. It yields the protein CSALAGTIHEQYF.

This chain links TRBV6-6 with TRBJ1-3; D uncertain. There are 14 residues in the CDR3. V was shortened by 6 bases and J by 4 bases, with 13 bases between the two germline ends. The germline V gene encodes CDR1 MNHNY and CDR2 SVGAGI (reference sequence). CDR3 bases: TGTGCCAGCAGAGCAGATTTGGCAGGAAACACCATATATTTT. It translates to CASRADLAGNTIYF.

V gene TRBV10-3 combines with J gene TRBJ2-1; D uncertain. Germline values: CDR1 ENHRY, CDR2 SYGVKD. V was pared by 0 bases and J by 7 bases, with 7 bases between. The CDR3 runs 13 residues. The CDR3 nucleotides are TGTGCCATCAGTGAGTCGAACGGGAATGAGCAGTTCTTC. It is translated as CAISESNGNEQFF.

The chain links TRBV6-5 to TRBJ2-7, with D possibly being TRBD1 (5 bases). CDR3 length: 14 residues. The ends were cut back, 0 bases at V and 6 bases at J, with 12 bases in the middle. Germline values: CDR1 MNHEY, CDR2 SVGAGI. The CDR3 reads CASSYSRQMSEQYV. The CDR3 region has the DNA TGTGCCAGCAGTTACTCAAGACAGATGTCCGAGCAGTACGTC.

In the case of this clone: Other DNA sequences in the sample encode the same CDR3. The chain is built from TRBV14 and TRBJ2-5, with 15 bases that match TRBD2. V lost 5 bases, J lost 4 bases, and 2 bases stayed unmatched. Germline CDR1 reads SGHDN; CDR2 reads FVKESK. This CDR3 has 15 residues. The CDR3 coding sequence is TGTGCCAGCAGCTGGGGACTAGCGGGGGGAGAGACCCAGTACTTC. This encodes CASSWGLAGGETQYF.

The chain is built from TRBV7-9 and TRBJ1-1; no clear D. The CDR3 contains 12 residues. V was pared by 0 bases and J by 5 bases, with 4 bases between. The germline V gene encodes CDR1 SEHNR and CDR2 FQNEAQ (reference sequence). The CDR3 bases are TGTGCCAGCAGCTTAGCTGGGACTGAAGCTTTCTTT. Translation gives CASSLAGTEAFF.

This clone was detected only once. CDR3 loop: CASSPLSTGKEQYF. The CDR3 nucleotides are TGTGCCAGCAGTCCCCTCTCGACAGGCAAAGAGCAGTACTTC. This chain joins TRBV28 and TRBJ2-7; D is possibly TRBD1 (6 bases). V lost 5 bases, J lost 7 bases, and 18 bases lay in between. CDR3 size: 14 residues. Germline values: CDR1 MDHEN, CDR2 SYDVKM.

The V call is TRBV5-1, the J call TRBJ2-2, with 8 bases matching TRBD1. The CDR3 has 17 residues. V shed 6 bases, J shed 0 bases, and the junction held 10 bases outside the gene matches. From germline, CDR1 is SGHRS and CDR2 YFSETQ. CDR3 nucleotide sequence: TGCGCCAGCACCTTTCACGGGACAGGAGCGAACACCGGGGAGCTGTTTTTT. Its translation is CASTFHGTGANTGELFF.

This clone has just one count. The chain carries TRBV5-4 and TRBJ2-2; TRBD1 agrees at 7 bases. The CDR3 spans 13 residues. Germline-derived CDR1 and CDR2 are SGHNT and YYREEE (reference sequence). The junction had 7 bases not matched to a gene; V was cut back by 4 bases and J by 10 bases. The CDR3 sequence: CASSTTGAVELFF. The CDR3 DNA follows: TGTGCCAGCAGCACTACAGGGGCTGTGGAGCTGTTTTTT.

Written as DNA, the CDR3 is TGTGCCAGCAGCCACAGACAAGCGGGGGCGGGAGAGACCCAGTACTTC. Residues: CASSHRQAGAGETQYF. The chain employs TRBV7-9 and TRBJ2-5, with 8 bases aligning to TRBD2. V shed 5 bases and J 4 bases; nucleotides not matched to a gene: 12. This CDR3 has 16 residues. Germline-derived CDR1 and CDR2 are SEHNR and FQNEAQ (reference sequence).

The chain uses TRBV18 and TRBJ1-5; the D gene is possibly TRBD1 (6 bases). V lost 3 bases to trimming and J lost 4 bases, with 10 bases between them. CDR3 length equals 14 residues. Germline CDR1 reads KGHSH; CDR2 reads LQKENI. Here the CDR3 reads CASSPQQGNQPQHF. In DNA, the CDR3 is TGTGCCAGCTCACCCCAACAGGGAAATCAGCCCCAGCATTTT.

The chain uses TRBV6-6 and TRBJ1-1; TRBD1 aligns across 8 bases. Germline assignment: CDR1 MNHNY and CDR2 SVGAGI (reference sequence). V lost 4 bases to trimming and J lost 4 bases; unmatched junction nucleotides: 2. The length of the CDR3 is 13 residues. This CDR3 reads CASSWTGTTEAFF. Here the CDR3 DNA reads TGTGCCAGCAGTTGGACAGGGACCACTGAAGCTTTCTTT.

The table lists this clone with a count of one. The CDR3 DNA reads TGTGCCAGCAGCTCTTCCGGGACAGGGTACGGCTACACCTTC. This gives the protein CASSSSGTGYGYTF. The chain couples TRBV5-8 to TRBJ1-2, with 9 bases lining up with TRBD1. Germline V CDR1 and CDR2: SGHTS, YDEGEE. The ends lost 3 bases at V and 8 bases at J; junction bases unmatched: 8. The CDR3 spans 14 residues.

The V gene is TRBV7-2, the J gene TRBJ2-2; a possible D gene is TRBD2 (7 bases). This CDR3 spans 17 amino acids. V lost 5 bases, J lost 3 bases, and 19 bases lay in between. Germline V lookup: CDR1 SGHTA, CDR2 FQGNSA. The CDR3 DNA reads as TGTGCCAGCAGCCTATCGATGGGGCGGGGGCACACCGGGGAGCTGTTTTTT. Amino acid sequence: CASSLSMGRGHTGELFF.

The V gene is TRBV4-1, the J gene TRBJ1-1, with TRBD1 as a possible D gene (5 bases). Trimming shortened V by 4 bases and J by 0 bases, and 15 bases separated the two germline ends. The germline gives CDR1 MGHRA, CDR2 YSYEKL. The CDR3 has 16 amino acids. The CDR3 DNA reads as TGCGCCAGCAGCCCCTCCGGGACTGTTATGAACACTGAAGCTTTCTTT. Protein: CASSPSGTVMNTEAFF.